This TCR beta chain was sequenced during a study of cytomegalovirus exposure and HLA in healthy donors. Study-wide points: Certain sequence variants were highly shared and formed a cluster, and this cluster was likely a sequencing artifact. Most of the TCR beta V segments (in an earlier analysis) were productive either about 90% or about 30% of the time. Later analysis identified a missense DCLRE1C variant that was linked to TCR beta V- and J-gene trimming. Most observed TCR sequences were rare, whereas some public TCRs were detected in many donors.

The sample holds a few counts of this clone. Its antigen is undetermined. In the PCR, 60 Vbeta and 13 Jbeta primers were used. The data were produced by immunoSEQ multiplex PCR, yet TCRdb's version contains in-frame clones alone and is incomplete. The sample includes tens of thousands of clones, roughly 80% of them seen just once. Germline V CDR1 and CDR2: SGHNT, YENEEA. The CDR3 runs to 16 residues. V was pared by 5 bases and J by 0 bases, with 14 bases between. Sequenced input: PBMCs. The chain recombines TRBV11-3 with TRBJ2-1, with D maybe TRBD2 (6 bases). This TCR derives from a man aged 40-49 years in good health and CMV-seronegative. The DNA of the CDR3 is TGTGCCAGCAGCACTTGGGCGGGGAGCTCCTACAATGAGCAGTTCTTC. Amino acid sequence: CASSTWAGSSYNEQFF.